Listed below are T cell receptor beta chains from one sample, sequenced in a study of T cells in Graves' hyperthyroidism and ophthalmopathy. A single record per CDR3 protein comes from TCRdb applying MiXCR to the multiplex PCR reads. The table has roughly 840,000 distinct CDR3 sequences, 38% seen once. Sequenced sample: blood. These receptors were collected from a man aged 18 to 29 with Graves' hyperthyroidism. The CDR3 runs from the conserved cysteine through the conserved F or W.

TRBV15	TRBJ1-3	CATSRGGSENTIYF
TRBV5-1	TRBJ2-7	CASSLGLGTGTSYYEQYF
TRBV5-6	TRBJ1-3	CASSFTISGNTIYF
TRBV2	TRBJ1-5	CASTQFLTGGSNQPQHF
TRBV7-2	TRBJ2-2	CASSQQGLAETGELFF
TRBV28	TRBJ1-4	CASREPTVNEKLFF
TRBV10-3	TRBJ1-2	CAISEPEERGYTF
TRBV2	TRBJ2-3	CASKLLQGSTDTQYF
TRBV19	TRBJ1-5	CASSARLREGNQPQHF
TRBV10-3	TRBJ1-5	CATGTGVISNQPQHF
TRBV24-1	TRBJ2-2	CATSSRSTGELFF
TRBV9	TRBJ2-2	CASSALAGGTGELFF
TRBV20-1	TRBJ1-2	CSATESGGDYGYTF
TRBV29-1	TRBJ1-1	CSVPTEMTEAFF
TRBV20-1	TRBJ1-2	CSARESRGTVGYTF
TRBV7-9	TRBJ2-7	CASSLVLGARVEQYF
TRBV2	TRBJ2-2	CARYNGNTGELFF
TRBV6-5	TRBJ2-7	CASLRDSLYEQYF
TRBV15	TRBJ2-7	CATSSSRGGQYEQYF
TRBV7-9	TRBJ1-4	CASSLGTANEKLFF
TRBV20-1	TRBJ1-5	CSASGTPSNQPQHF
TRBV29-1	TRBJ2-2	CSVEDRVTGELFF
TRBV5-1	TRBJ2-7	CASSSGGTDYSYEQYF
TRBV19	TRBJ1-2	CASSPGQGINYGYTF
TRBV12-3/TRBV12-4	TRBJ1-1	CASSLMGTGAEAFF
TRBV7-9	TRBJ1-5	CASSLRDSGQPQHF
TRBV7-3	TRBJ1-2	CASSQVGGNGYTF
TRBV20-1	TRBJ1-1	CSARDLGGGETEAFF
TRBV6-1	TRBJ1-2	CASSEAEGGSYGYTF
TRBV2	TRBJ1-4	CASSGPSGGGLFF
TRBV5-1	TRBJ1-1	CASSLALRRSGTEAFF
TRBV4-1	TRBJ2-6	CASSQDQTGANVLTF
TRBV10-3	TRBJ2-5	CAINTQGPSETQYF
TRBV9	TRBJ2-7	CASSRDSTQTYEQYF
TRBV6-5	TRBJ1-6	CASSYSGPGGGSPLHF
TRBV4-1	TRBJ2-5	CASSQDIEETQYF
TRBV7-3	TRBJ2-7	CASSSYRDSPEQYF